This TCR beta chain was sequenced during a study of molecular identifiers for immune sequencing clone quantification. Each CDR3 protein is one row after TCRdb ran MiXCR on the PCR reads. The profile shows 100,000 or so distinct CDR3 sequences, under 40% of them singletons. When naive CD8 T cells were sorted, they were gated as CD8+CD4-CCR7+CD45RA+. There are many counts of this clonotype. The sequenced material came from naive CD8+ T cells from blood, with Jurkat cell RNA spiked in. The subset was: FACS-sorted CD8+CD4-CCR7+CD45RA+ naive T cells. The source is a human donor in good health. Some libraries in this study had Jurkat cell RNA spiked in.

The chain's CDR3 is CASSASKSSYNSPLHF. CDR3 nucleotide sequence: TGTGCCAGCAGCGCATCCAAGAGCTCCTATAATTCACCCCTCCACTTT. The chain uses TRBV9 and TRBJ1-6, with no clear D. The V gene lost 3 bases and the J gene lost 0 bases, with 10 bases spanning the gap. This CDR3 comprises 16 residues. Per the germline V gene, CDR1 is SGDLS and CDR2 is YYNGEE.